This T cell receptor beta chain was captured in a study of blood T cell repertoires in COVID-19 (TCRdb year 2020). Looking at the study overall: Samples covering the acute and convalescent phases of COVID-19 were provided by collaborators in the United States, Italy and Spain. The material from the prospective study consisted of cDNA or gDNA derived from T cells, B-cell-depleted T cells, or PBMCs. Deeply sampled blood TCRbeta repertoires from subjects exposed to, actively infected with, or recovered from COVID-19 were included in the dataset. The repertoires were made available in a free public database intended to serve as a resource for research on the immune response to SARS-CoV-2. The samples were drawn from the first 160 participants of the ongoing ImmuneRACE study and from roughly 1,300 subjects provided by 6 global collaborators. The sample metadata nearly always contained a de-identified subject ID, COVID-19 status, age in years and sex. HLA class I and class II types, where available, came from metadata supplied by the sample provider rather than from assay-based typing. What the study reported, not specific to this receptor: Clinical and demographic metadata were provided uncurated, with the amount varying by source and participant.

TCRbeta CDR3 regions were amplified from genomic DNA using the immunoSEQ Assay, a bias-controlled multiplex PCR. On the authors' methods: The number of nucleated cells in each sample was estimated from the amplification of reference gene primers within the assay. Sequence reads were collapsed and filtered to measure the absolute abundance of every unique TCRbeta CDR3 rearrangement. For each sample, productive Simpson clonality was calculated as the square root of Simpson's diversity index over productive rearrangements. What TCRdb holds here is the immuneACCESS table cut down to in-frame rearrangements. Part of the clones is not present; checked against another copy, under half of the missing clones reflect an unresolved V gene, and the others are unexplained. V, J and clone size are taken as reported in that table, and D and trimming were inferred from the DNA itself. This sample gives about 330,000 clones in total; roughly 90% of them show up just once. Approximately 4% of the sample lies in the top ten.

V is shortened by 3 bases, J by 5 bases, and the region joining them spans 7 bases. The CDR3 covers 11 residues, taking in both the cysteine and the phenylalanine. Of the read, only the CDR3 DNA is kept; its 33 bases are in frame from base 1. The germline V gene encodes CDR1 GTSNPN and CDR2 SVGIG (reference sequence). As for this clone: Its antigen is still unknown. Base qualities are missing; no much larger clone stands one base away. Other DNA variants within this sample encode the same CDR3.

The collaborating institutions used their own protocols to collect whole blood in K2EDTA tubes. Collaborator samples were shipped for TCRbeta analysis as frozen whole blood, isolated PBMCs, or DNA extracted from either sample type. This TCR was recovered from a woman aged 45-60 years with active or convalescent COVID-19. Sequencing used peripheral blood. The chain was built from TRBV30 and TRBJ1-1; possibly the D gene is TRBD1, per 5 matching bases. Here the CDR3 is given as CAWSRVTEAFF. The DNA is TGTGCCTGGAGCAGGGTTACTGAAGCTTTCTTT.